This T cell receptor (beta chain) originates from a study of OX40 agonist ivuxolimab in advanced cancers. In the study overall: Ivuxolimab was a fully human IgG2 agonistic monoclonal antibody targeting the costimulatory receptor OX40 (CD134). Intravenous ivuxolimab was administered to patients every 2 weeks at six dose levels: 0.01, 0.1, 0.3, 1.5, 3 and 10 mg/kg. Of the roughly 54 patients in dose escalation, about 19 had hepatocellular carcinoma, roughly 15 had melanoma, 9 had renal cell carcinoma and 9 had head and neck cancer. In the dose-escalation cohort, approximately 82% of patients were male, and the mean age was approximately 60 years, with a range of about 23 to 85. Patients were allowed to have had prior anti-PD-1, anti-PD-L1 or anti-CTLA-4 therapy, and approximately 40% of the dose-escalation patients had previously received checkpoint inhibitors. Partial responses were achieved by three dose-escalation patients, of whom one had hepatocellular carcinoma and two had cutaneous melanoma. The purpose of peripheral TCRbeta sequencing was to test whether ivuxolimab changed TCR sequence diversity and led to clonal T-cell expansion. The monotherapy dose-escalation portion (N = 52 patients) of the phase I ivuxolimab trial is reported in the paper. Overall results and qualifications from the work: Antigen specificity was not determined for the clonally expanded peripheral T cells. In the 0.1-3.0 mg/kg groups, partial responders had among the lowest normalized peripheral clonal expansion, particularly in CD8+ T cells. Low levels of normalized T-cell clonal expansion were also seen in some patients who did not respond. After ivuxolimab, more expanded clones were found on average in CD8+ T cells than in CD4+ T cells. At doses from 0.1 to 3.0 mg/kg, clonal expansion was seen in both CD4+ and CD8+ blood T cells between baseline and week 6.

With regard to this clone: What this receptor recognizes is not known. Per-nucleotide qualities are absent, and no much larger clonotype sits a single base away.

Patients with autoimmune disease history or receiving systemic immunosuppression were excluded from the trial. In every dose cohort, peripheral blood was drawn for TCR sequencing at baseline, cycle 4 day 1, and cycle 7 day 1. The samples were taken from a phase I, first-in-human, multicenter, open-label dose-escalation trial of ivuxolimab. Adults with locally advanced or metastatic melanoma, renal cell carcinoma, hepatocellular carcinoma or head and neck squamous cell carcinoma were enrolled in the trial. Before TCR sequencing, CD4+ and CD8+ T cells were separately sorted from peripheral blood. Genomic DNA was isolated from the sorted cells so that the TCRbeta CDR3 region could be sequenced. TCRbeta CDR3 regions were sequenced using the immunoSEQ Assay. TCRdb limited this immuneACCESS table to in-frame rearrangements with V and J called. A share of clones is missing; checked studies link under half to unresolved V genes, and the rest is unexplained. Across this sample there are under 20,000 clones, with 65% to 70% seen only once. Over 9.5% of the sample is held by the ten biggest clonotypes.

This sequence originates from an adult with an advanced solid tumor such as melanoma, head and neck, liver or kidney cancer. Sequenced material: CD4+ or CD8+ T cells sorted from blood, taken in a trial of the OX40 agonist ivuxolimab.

For the CDR3, the sequence is CASSFASGSFEQYF. At the DNA level, the sequence is TGTGCCAGCAGTTTTGCTAGCGGGAGTTTCGAGCAGTACTTC. This sequence uses TRBV28 and TRBJ2-5; a stretch of 10 junction bases matches TRBD2. TRBJ2-7 explains the end of the DNA better; the J call may be wrong. From cysteine to phenylalanine, the CDR3 is 14 amino acids long. The kept DNA is CDR3 alone, 42 bases in frame from the first base. CDR1 MDHEN and CDR2 SYDVKM were looked up in the germline V gene.